Here is one T cell receptor beta chain with its context. This record comes from a study of blood T cell repertoires in COVID-19. Using immunoSEQ multiplex PCR, the repertoire was profiled, and TCRdb retains in-frame clones only, with some absent. This sample has approximately 150,000 clones, with just under 90% found just once. This CDR3 contains 13 residues. V was pared by 8 bases and J by 3 bases, with 13 bases between. CDR1 and CDR2 from the germline V gene are MNHEY and SMNVEV (reference sequence). This clonotype was obtained from a woman in her fifties or sixties with active or convalescent COVID-19. V is TRBV27 and J is TRBJ1-1; a possible D gene is TRBD1 (6 bases). Sequenced input: peripheral blood. CDR3 protein: CASRGGLYTEAFF. The DNA for the CDR3 is TGTGCCAGCCGAGGGGGTCTTTACACTGAAGCTTTCTTT.